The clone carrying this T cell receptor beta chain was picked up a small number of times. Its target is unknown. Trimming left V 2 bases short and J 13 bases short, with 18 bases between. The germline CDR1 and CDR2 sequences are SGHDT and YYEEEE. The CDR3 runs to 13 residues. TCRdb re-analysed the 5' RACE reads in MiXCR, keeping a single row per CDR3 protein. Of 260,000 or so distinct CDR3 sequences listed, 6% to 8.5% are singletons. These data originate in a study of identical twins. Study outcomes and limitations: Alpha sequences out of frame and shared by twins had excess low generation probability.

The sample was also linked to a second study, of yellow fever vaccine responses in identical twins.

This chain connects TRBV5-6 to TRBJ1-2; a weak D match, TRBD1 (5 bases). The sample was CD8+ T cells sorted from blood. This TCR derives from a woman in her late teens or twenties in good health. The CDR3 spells CASSFGGTGPCTF. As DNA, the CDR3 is TGTGCCAGCAGCTTCGGCGGGACGGGGCCCTGCACCTTC. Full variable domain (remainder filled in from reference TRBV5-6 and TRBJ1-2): DAGVTQSPTHLIKTRGQQVTLRCSPKSGHDTVSWYQQALGQGPQFIFQYYEEEERQRGNFPDRFSGHQFPNYSSELNVNALLLGDSALYLCASSFGGTGPCTFGSGTRLTVV.